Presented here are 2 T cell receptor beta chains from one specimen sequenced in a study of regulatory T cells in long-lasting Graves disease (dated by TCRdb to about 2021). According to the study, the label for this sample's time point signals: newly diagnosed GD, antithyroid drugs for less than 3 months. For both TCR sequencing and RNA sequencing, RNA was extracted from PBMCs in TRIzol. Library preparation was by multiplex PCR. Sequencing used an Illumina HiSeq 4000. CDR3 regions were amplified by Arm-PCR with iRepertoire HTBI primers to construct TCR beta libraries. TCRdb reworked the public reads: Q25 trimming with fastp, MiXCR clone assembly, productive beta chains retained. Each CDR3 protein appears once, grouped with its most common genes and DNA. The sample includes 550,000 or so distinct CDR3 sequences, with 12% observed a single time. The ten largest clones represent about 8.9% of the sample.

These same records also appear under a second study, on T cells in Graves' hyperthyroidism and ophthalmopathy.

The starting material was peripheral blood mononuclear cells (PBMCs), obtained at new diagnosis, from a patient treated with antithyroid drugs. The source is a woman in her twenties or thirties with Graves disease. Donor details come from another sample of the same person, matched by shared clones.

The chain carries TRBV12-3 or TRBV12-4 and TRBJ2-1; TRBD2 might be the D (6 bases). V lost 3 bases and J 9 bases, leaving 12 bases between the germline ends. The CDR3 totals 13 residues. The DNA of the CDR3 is TGTGCCAGCAGTTTGGGTCTAGCGAGTGAGCAGTTCTTC. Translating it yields CASSLGLASEQFF.

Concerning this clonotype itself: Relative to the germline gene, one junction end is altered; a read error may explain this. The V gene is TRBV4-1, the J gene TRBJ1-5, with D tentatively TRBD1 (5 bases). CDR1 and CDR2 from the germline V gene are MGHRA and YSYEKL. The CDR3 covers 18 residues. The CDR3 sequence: CASRQVNVRGPTNQPQHF. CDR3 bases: TGCGCCAGCCGCCAAGTCAACGTCCGGGGCCCTACCAATCAGCCCCAGCATTTT.